This T cell receptor (beta chain) originates from a study of tumor-infiltrating lymphocytes in localized non-small cell lung cancer. Sequencing was performed with immunoSEQ multiplex PCR; in TCRdb, only in-frame clones are kept and a portion is missing. The repertoire holds 10,000 to 15,000 clones, with 80% to 85% as singletons. This CDR3 spans 13 amino acids. V was pared by 5 bases and J by 5 bases, with 14 bases between. Looked up from germline, CDR1 is GTSNPN and CDR2 is SVGIG (reference sequence). The specimen sequenced was uninvolved lung tissue not adjacent to the tumor. This clonotype was sampled from a human donor with non-small cell lung cancer. The chain employs TRBV30 and TRBJ2-3; D is unresolved. The CDR3 nucleotides read TGTGCCTGGGAGGTTACTGGGAAAGATACGCAGTATTTT. Translation: CAWEVTGKDTQYF. Using reference TRBV30 and TRBJ2-3 for the parts outside the CDR3, the full variable domain is SQTIHQWPATLVQPVGSPLSLECTVEGTSNPNLYWYRQAAGRGLQLLFYSVGIGQISSEVPQNLSASRPQDRQFILSSKKLLLSDSGFYLCAWEVTGKDTQYFGPGTRLTVL.